This TCR beta chain is drawn from a study of graft-versus-host responses after intestinal transplantation (dated by TCRdb to the early 2020s). Regarding the research as a whole: The transplants that recipients received were multivisceral, liver-intestinal, or isolated intestinal. Every recipient was given anti-thymocyte globulin induction, followed by around three years of maintenance tacrolimus and steroids. After intestinal transplantation, graft-versus-host and host-versus-graft alloreactive T cell clones in the graft, circulation and bone marrow were tracked using bulk TCR-beta CDR3 sequencing. To identify alloreactive clones, pre-transplant mixed lymphocyte reaction products were sequenced and then compared with unstimulated pre-transplant donor and recipient T cells. A cohort of 24 intestinal transplant recipients, including one retransplant, was enrolled, and a few patients lacking pretransplant specimens were excluded. Donor T cell macrochimerism was defined as a peak of at least 4% donor T cells among recipient peripheral blood mononuclear cells. Rather than being sequenced by the commercial service, samples from a few later patients were sequenced in-house on an Illumina MiSeq and processed with MiXCR. Broad study findings and their caveats: In patients with donor T cell macrochimerism, the allografts had high GvH to HvG T cell clonal ratios. The conclusions were limited by the relatively low number and heterogeneity of the intestinal transplant patients. Early after transplant, peak levels of circulating GvH clones were found to be associated with declines in HvG clones. GvH clones were detected in recipient bone marrow, and some of these GvH clones were observed earlier in ileal mucosa or blood, consistent with an intestinal mucosal origin.

Concerning this clone: Its cognate antigen has yet to be identified. Within one base of it there is no much larger clone, and no base qualities were kept.

Libraries were made using the immunoSEQ multiplex PCR assay. For most patients, genomic DNA was isolated with the Qiagen DNeasy Blood and Tissue Kit and sent frozen to Adaptive Biotechnologies for TCR sequencing. For most patients, high-throughput TCR-beta CDR3 sequencing of genomic DNA was performed by Adaptive Biotechnologies. Turning to the authors' computational methods: Adaptive's ImmunoSEQ software was the source of the TCR sequencing data for approximately 18 patients, while three other patients were processed with MiXCR and VDJtools. To correct CD4 versus CD8 sorting errors, any sequence found in both subsets at a frequency ratio below 5:1 was removed. CDR3 nucleotide sequences shared by donor and recipient were removed because the origin of these sequences could not be assigned. At least 2-fold expansion over unstimulated cells and a minimum CFSE-low frequency of 0.002% (template counts) or 0.001% (read counts) were required for clones to be classified as alloreactive. Mappable clones were those detected in sequenced pre-transplant spleen, lymph node, or MLR CFSE-low populations of the donor or recipient. Cumulative frequency of alloreactive clones was calculated as a percentage of all sequences weighted by copy number. The immuneACCESS repertoire file appears here via TCRdb, limited to in-frame rearrangements. These files lack a portion of the clones; in checked studies, under half of the deficit traces to unresolved V genes, and the cause of the others is not known. The D gene and trimming were derived from the DNA, and the V and J assignments and clone size from that table. The sample has over 80,000 clones on record, under 95% of them singletons. The ten largest clones take up around 0.38% of the sample.

V and J are truncated by 7 bases and 5 bases respectively, leaving an intervening sequence of 11 bases. The germline V gene gives CDR1 as SGHTA and CDR2 as FQGNSA. From its cysteine to its phenylalanine, the CDR3 spans 12 amino acids. Just the 36-base CDR3 DNA is kept, in frame starting at base 1. Explained via the paper, the time point label denotes: cells obtained before transplantation from donor or recipient. CD3+CD4+ and CD3+CD8+ populations were FACS-sorted from unstimulated pre-transplant donor and recipient cells taken from spleen or lymph nodes. The sample consisted of unstimulated CD8+ T cells sorted from spleen or lymph node cells, taken before transplant. The receptor chain draws on TRBV7-2 and TRBJ1-2; confidence is insufficient to name the D gene. This TCR came from a human donor who was the organ donor for an intestinal transplant. The nucleotides are TGTGCCAGCACCCTAGACTCATATGGCTACACCTTC. Translated, this is CASTLDSYGYTF. Here the CDR3 is joined to the reference TRBV7-2 and TRBJ1-2 genes, and the full variable domain is: GAGVSQSPSNKVTEKGKDVELRCDPISGHTALYWYRQSLGQGLEFLIYFQGNSAPDKSGLPSDRFSAERTGGSVSTLTIQRTQQEDSAVYLCASTLDSYGYTFGSGTRLTVV.